This T cell receptor (beta chain) was retrieved from a study of T cell clones after liver transplantation. Looking at the study overall: Tolerant meant at least one year fully off immunosuppression without liver enzymes above twice normal. Samples came pre-transplant, pre-randomization before withdrawal, and post-randomization after withdrawal ended. Study-level results: Graft donor-reactive T cells may have migrated into the graft rather than being deleted. In 5 of 8 subjects, circulating graft-donor-reactive CD4 TCRbeta sequences fell significantly after transplant.

Points on this clone: Its specificity is unknown.

Data came from immunoSEQ multiplex PCR; TCRdb stores just in-frame clones and leaves some out. The data contain more than 75,000 clones, roughly 80% of them seen just once; the ten biggest clones take up less than 0.6%. In germline, CDR1 is SGHDT, CDR2 YYEEEE. J was trimmed by 6 bases and V by 4 bases; bases with no gene match: 4. CDR3 length: 13 residues. The V gene is TRBV5-6, the J gene TRBJ2-1, with TRBD1 matching over 7 bases. The source of this sequence is a human patient who received a liver transplant. Some T cells may be graft donor cells. The sequences come from CD4+ T cells from blood, collected 45 to 46 months after liver transplant. The chain's CDR3 is CASSVTGFNEQFF. The CDR3 coding sequence is TGTGCCAGCAGCGTGACAGGGTTCAATGAGCAGTTCTTC. The whole variable domain, remainder taken from reference TRBV5-6 and TRBJ2-1, is DAGVTQSPTHLIKTRGQQVTLRCSPKSGHDTVSWYQQALGQGPQFIFQYYEEEERQRGNFPDRFSGHQFPNYSSELNVNALLLGDSALYLCASSVTGFNEQFFGPGTRLTVL.